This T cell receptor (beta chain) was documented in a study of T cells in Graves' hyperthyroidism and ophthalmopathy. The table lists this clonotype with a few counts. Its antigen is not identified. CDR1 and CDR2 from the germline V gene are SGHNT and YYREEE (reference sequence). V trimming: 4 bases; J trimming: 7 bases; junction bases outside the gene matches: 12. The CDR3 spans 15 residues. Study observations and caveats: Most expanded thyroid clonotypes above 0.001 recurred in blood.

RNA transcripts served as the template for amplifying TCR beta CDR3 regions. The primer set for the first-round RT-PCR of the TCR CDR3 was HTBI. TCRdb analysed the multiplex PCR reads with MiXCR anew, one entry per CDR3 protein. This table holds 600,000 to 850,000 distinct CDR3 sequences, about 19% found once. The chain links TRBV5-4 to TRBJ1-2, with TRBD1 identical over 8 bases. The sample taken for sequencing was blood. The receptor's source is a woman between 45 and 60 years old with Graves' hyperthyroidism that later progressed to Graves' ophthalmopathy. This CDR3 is CASSPRRGRFSGYTF. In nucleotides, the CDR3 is TGTGCCAGCAGCCCCCGCAGGGGGCGGTTCTCTGGCTACACCTTC.